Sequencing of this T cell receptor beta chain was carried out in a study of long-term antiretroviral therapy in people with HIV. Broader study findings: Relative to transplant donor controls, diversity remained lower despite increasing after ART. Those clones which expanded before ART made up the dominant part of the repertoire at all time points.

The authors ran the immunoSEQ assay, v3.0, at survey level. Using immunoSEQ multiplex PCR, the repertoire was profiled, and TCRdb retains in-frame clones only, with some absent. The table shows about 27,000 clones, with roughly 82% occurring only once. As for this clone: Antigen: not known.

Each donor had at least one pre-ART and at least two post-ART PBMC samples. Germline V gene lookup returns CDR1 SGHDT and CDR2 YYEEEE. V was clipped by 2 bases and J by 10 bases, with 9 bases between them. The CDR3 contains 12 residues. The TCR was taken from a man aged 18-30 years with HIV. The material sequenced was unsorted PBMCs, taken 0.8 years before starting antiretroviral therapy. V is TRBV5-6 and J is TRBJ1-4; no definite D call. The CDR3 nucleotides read TGTGCCAGCAGCTTAGGTAGCGGAAAACTGTTTTTT. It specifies CASSLGSGKLFF.